The 14 T cell receptor beta chains reported below all come from one sample, sequenced in a study of blood T cell repertoires in COVID-19. Profiling relied on immunoSEQ multiplex PCR, and the TCRdb table lists in-frame clones only, not all of them. This sample carries under 95,000 clones, around 83% of them seen once, and the ten largest clones take roughly 2.2%. Sequencing input: peripheral blood. The receptors shown here come from a woman aged 65 to 85 with acute or convalescent COVID-19.

This chain links TRBV18 with TRBJ2-7; D may be TRBD2 (5 bases). V gave up 2 bases and J gave up 0 bases, with 8 bases separating them. This CDR3 comprises 14 residues. Germline loops: CDR1 KGHSH, CDR2 LQKENI. As DNA, the CDR3 is TGTGCCAGCTCACCAAAGCGGAGCTCCTACGAGCAGTACTTC. It yields the protein CASSPKRSSYEQYF.

CDR3 residues: CASSTDRQNYGYTF. For the CDR3, the DNA is TGTGCCAGCAGTACGGACAGGCAGAACTATGGCTACACCTTC. The chain joins TRBV7-2 to TRBJ1-2; 7 bases fit TRBD1. Germline V gene sequence: CDR1 SGHTA, CDR2 FQGNSA. The CDR3 is 14 residues long. V lost 6 bases and J lost 2; bases outside the gene matches: 6. The full variable domain, with the rest looked up from reference TRBV7-2 and TRBJ1-2, is GAGVSQSPSNKVTEKGKDVELRCDPISGHTALYWYRQSLGQGLEFLIYFQGNSAPDKSGLPSDRFSAERTGGSVSTLTIQRTQQEDSAVYLCASSTDRQNYGYTFGSGTRLTVV.

This clone was seen more than once but under ten times. The gene calls are TRBV6-6 and TRBJ1-1; D might be TRBD1 (5 bases). Trimming took 8 bases from V and 1 from J, leaving 5 bases between them. The CDR3 is 11 residues long. Germline CDR1 reads MNHNY; CDR2 reads SVGAGI (reference sequence). CDR3 sequence reads: CASQGNTEAFF. The DNA of the CDR3 is TGTGCCAGCCAGGGGAACACTGAAGCTTTCTTT.

V is TRBV10-3 and J is TRBJ2-7; no clear D gene. The ends were cut back, 3 bases at V and 3 bases at J, with 6 bases in the middle. The CDR3 length is 12 residues. The germline V gene has CDR1 ENHRY and CDR2 SYGVKD. The DNA of the CDR3 is TGTGCCATCAGTGACGAGAGCTACGAGCAGTACTTC. Translation: CAISDESYEQYF.

Here the CDR3 DNA reads TGTGCCAGCAGCGCGGGGACAGTACGGACTGAAGCTTTCTTT. This codes for CASSAGTVRTEAFF. The chain uses TRBV9 and TRBJ1-1, with TRBD1 matching 7 bases. CDR3 length: 14 residues. The trim removed 3 bases at V and 5 bases at J, leaving 7 bases unmatched. Looked up from germline, CDR1 is SGDLS and CDR2 is YYNGEE.

This sequence joins TRBV13 and TRBJ2-7, with 9 bases lining up with TRBD1. The CDR3 runs 14 residues. Germline assignment: CDR1 PRHDT and CDR2 FYEKMQ (reference sequence). The junction had 7 bases not matched to a gene; V was cut back by 5 bases and J by 5 bases. CDR3 bases: TGTGCCAGCAGCCGGGACAGGGAGGTCCACGAGCAGTACTTC. It specifies CASSRDREVHEQYF.

The rearrangement joins TRBV6-5 to TRBJ1-4, with no clear D. Per the germline V gene, CDR1 is MNHEY and CDR2 is SVGAGI. V shed 6 bases and J shed 3 bases, with 8 bases lying between them. The CDR3 is made up of 13 amino acids. The CDR3 here is CASRRAANEKLFF. CDR3 DNA: TGTGCCAGCAGGAGGGCAGCTAATGAAAAACTGTTTTTT.

The chain is built from TRBV5-1 and TRBJ1-6, with D tentatively TRBD1 (6 bases). CDR3 size: 19 residues. Germline CDR1 and CDR2: SGHRS and YFSETQ. The V and J ends lost 2 bases and 9 bases respectively, with 27 bases between them. CDR3: CASSLTGLASLLPGSPLHF. CDR3 bases: TGCGCCAGCAGCTTAACAGGGCTGGCAAGTCTTTTACCGGGTTCACCCCTCCACTTT.

This chain links TRBV28 with TRBJ1-4, with TRBD1 matching over 9 bases. Trimming removed 4 bases from V and 8 bases from J; junction bases left unmatched: 11. In germline, CDR1 is MDHEN, CDR2 SYDVKM. The CDR3 is 16 amino acids. In DNA, the CDR3 is TGTGCCAGCAGTTATACCACGGGACAGGGCCCCGAAAAACTGTTTTTT. It codes for CASSYTTGQGPEKLFF.

The chain recombines TRBV5-1 with TRBJ1-4; 9 nucleotides agree with TRBD1. After removal of 4 bases from V and 14 bases from J, the junction contained 12 bases not matched to a gene. Germline assignment: CDR1 SGHRS and CDR2 YFSETQ. CDR3 size: 14 residues. CDR3 sequence: CASSGRDRDGGLFF. CDR3 nucleotides: TGCGCCAGCAGCGGCCGGGACAGGGATGGAGGGCTGTTTTTT.

The chain uses TRBV30 and TRBJ1-1; no firm D call. Trimming cost V 0 bases and J 1 base, with 6 bases left between them. The germline V gene encodes CDR1 GTSNPN and CDR2 SVGIG (reference sequence). There are 13 residues in the CDR3. The CDR3 sequence: CAWSVQWNTEAFF. CDR3 DNA: TGTGCCTGGAGTGTACAGTGGAACACTGAAGCTTTCTTT.

The rearrangement uses TRBV5-1 and TRBJ1-1; 10 bases agree with TRBD1. Trimming cost V 5 bases and J 11 bases; bases outside gene matches: 18. The V gene's germline CDR1 is SGHRS and CDR2 YFSETQ. There are 16 residues in the CDR3. DNA of the CDR3: TGCGCCAGCAGTAACGCCGGGACAGGGGACGGGAGCGACGCTTTCTTT. It is translated as CASSNAGTGDGSDAFF.

V and J are TRBV6-5 and TRBJ1-1; maybe TRBD1 (5 bases). This CDR3 spans 13 amino acids. The germline V gene encodes CDR1 MNHEY and CDR2 SVGAGI. Trimming removed 8 bases from V and 4 bases from J, with 14 bases in between. The CDR3 spells CASARGVGTEAFF. CDR3 DNA: TGTGCCAGCGCCCGGGGGGTGGGCACTGAAGCTTTCTTT.

V and J are TRBV2 and TRBJ1-2, with D tentatively TRBD1 (5 bases). Per the germline V gene, CDR1 is SNHLY and CDR2 is FYNNEI. The CDR3 loop spans 13 amino acids. With 5 bases removed from V and 4 bases from J, the gap between germline ends came to 11 bases. The CDR3 region is CASSSFDSYGYTF. The DNA of the CDR3 is TGTGCCAGCAGTTCCTTCGACAGCTATGGCTACACCTTC. Full variable domain (missing parts from reference TRBV2 and TRBJ1-2): EPEVTQTPSHQVTQMGQEVILRCVPISNHLYFYWYRQILGQKVEFLVSFYNNEISEKSEIFDDQFSVERPDGSNFTLKIRSTKLEDSAMYFCASSSFDSYGYTFGSGTRLTVV.